The T cell receptor beta chain under discussion was sequenced for a study of Ad26.COV2.S vaccination and SARS-CoV-2 variants. The treatment denotes: around 19 received Ad26.COV2.S at low or high dose, single or two shots; about 5 received placebo; per-sample allocation not given. Collection of samples fell on day 63 after the first vaccine or placebo injection. Trimming pared 2 bases from V and 1 base from J, leaving 11 bases between. This CDR3 has 15 amino acids. Germline V gene data show CDR1 as SGHVS and CDR2 as FQNEAQ. Sequenced by immunoSEQ multiplex PCR; TCRdb stores in-frame clones only, minus some. The profile shows around 250,000 clones, around 85% of them singletons.

The chain employs TRBV7-8 and TRBJ2-5, with D perhaps matching TRBD1 (6 bases). This TCR derives from a person between 18 and 65 years old who received the Ad26.COV2.S COVID-19 vaccine or a placebo. The sample consisted of peripheral blood, taken in a trial of Ad26.COV2.S vaccine versus placebo. Here the CDR3 DNA reads TGTGCCAGCAGCTTATATCAGGGGCCCCAAGAGACCCAGTACTTC. Amino acid sequence: CASSLYQGPQETQYF.